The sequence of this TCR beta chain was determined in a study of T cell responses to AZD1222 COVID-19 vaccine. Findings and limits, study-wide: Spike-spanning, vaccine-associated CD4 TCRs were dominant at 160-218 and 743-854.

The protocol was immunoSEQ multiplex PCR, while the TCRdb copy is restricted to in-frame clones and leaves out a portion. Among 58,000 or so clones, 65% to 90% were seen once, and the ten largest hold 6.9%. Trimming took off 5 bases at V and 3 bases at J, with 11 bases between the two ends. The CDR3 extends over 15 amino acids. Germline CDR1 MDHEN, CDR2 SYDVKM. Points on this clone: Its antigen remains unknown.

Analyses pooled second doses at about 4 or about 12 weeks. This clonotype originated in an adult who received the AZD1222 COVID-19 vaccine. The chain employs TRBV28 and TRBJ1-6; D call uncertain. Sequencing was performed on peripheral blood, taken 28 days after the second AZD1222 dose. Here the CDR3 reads CASSLGRGYNSPLHF. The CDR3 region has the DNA TGTGCCAGCAGTCTAGGGAGAGGCTATAATTCACCCCTCCACTTT.